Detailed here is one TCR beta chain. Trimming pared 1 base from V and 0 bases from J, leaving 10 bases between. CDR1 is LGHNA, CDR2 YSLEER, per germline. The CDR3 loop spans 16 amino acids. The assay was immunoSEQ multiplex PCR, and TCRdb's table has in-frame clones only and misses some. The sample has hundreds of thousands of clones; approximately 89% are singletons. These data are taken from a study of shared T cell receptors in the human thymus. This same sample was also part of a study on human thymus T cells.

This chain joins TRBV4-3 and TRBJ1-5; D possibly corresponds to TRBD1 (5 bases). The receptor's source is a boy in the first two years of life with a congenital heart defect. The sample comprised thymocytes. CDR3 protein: CASSQAWGGSNQPQHF. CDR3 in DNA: TGCGCCAGCAGCCAAGCGTGGGGGGGTAGCAATCAGCCCCAGCATTTT.